The 20 T cell receptor beta chains presented below share a single source sample, sequenced in a study of blood T cell repertoires in COVID-19 (dated by TCRdb to about 2020). The library relied on the immunoSEQ multiplex PCR assay. Imported from immuneACCESS, the table was reduced by TCRdb to in-frame sequences with V and J called. These copies leave out some clones; in studies compared against another copy, an unresolved V gene accounts for under half, and the cause of the remainder is not known. This sample comprises about 260,000 clones, around 90% of them detected only once. The biggest ten clones account for 2.5% to 3.5% of the sample. Sequenced: PBMCs or T cells enriched from blood (not recorded which). The receptor source for this set is a woman between 40 and 50 years old who had been exposed to COVID-19.

The chain uses TRBV11-2 and TRBJ1-5; no firm D call. Trimming removed 0 bases from V and 8 bases from J, with 8 bases in between. The CDR3 consists of 13 residues. Germline V gives CDR1 SGHAT, CDR2 FQNNGV. For the CDR3, the DNA is TGTGCCAGCAGCTTAGAGGTTCGGGAGCCCCAGCATTTT. Amino acid sequence: CASSLEVREPQHF.

The count of this clone is one. The chain couples TRBV7-2 to TRBJ1-2, with 7 bases matching TRBD1. V lost 5 bases and J lost 5; bases outside the gene matches: 5. The germline CDR1 and CDR2 sequences are SGHTA and FQGNSA. The CDR3 runs to 13 residues. The CDR3, as DNA: TGTGCCAGCAGCCCACAGGGGAGGTATGGCTACACCTTC. It yields the protein CASSPQGRYGYTF.

The chain joins TRBV11-2 to TRBJ2-1; D possibly corresponds to TRBD2 (6 bases). The length of the CDR3 is 14 residues. From germline, CDR1 is SGHAT and CDR2 FQNNGV. V was shortened by 5 bases and J by 7 bases, with 15 bases between the two germline ends. The CDR3 DNA reads as TGTGCCAGCAGCCCTCCGGGACTTCTAAATGAGCAGTTCTTC. It translates to CASSPPGLLNEQFF. The whole variable domain, filled in from reference TRBV11-2 and TRBJ2-1, reads EAGVAQSPRYKIIEKRQSVAFWCNPISGHATLYWYQQILGQGPKLLIQFQNNGVVDDSQLPKDRFSAERLKGVDSTLKIQPAKLEDSAVYLCASSPPGLLNEQFFGPGTRLTVL.

The V and J genes are TRBV5-6 and TRBJ1-2; D is unresolved. The CDR3 spans 12 residues. V gave up 1 base and J gave up 7 bases, with 8 bases separating them. Per the germline V gene, CDR1 is SGHDT and CDR2 is YYEEEE. The chain's CDR3 is CASSLTRSGYTF. The CDR3 DNA is TGTGCCAGCAGCTTGACAAGAAGTGGCTACACCTTC.

The chain links TRBV5-1 to TRBJ2-2; 8 bases match TRBD1. Trimming at V came to 4 bases and at J to 4 bases, leaving 12 bases not matched to a gene. In germline, CDR1 is SGHRS, CDR2 YFSETQ. The CDR3 has 17 residues. CDR3 DNA sequence: TGCGCCAGCAGCCGATACTCGGGACAGGTATCCACCGGGGAGCTGTTTTTT. As protein: CASSRYSGQVSTGELFF.

In this sample, this clone turned up once. The chain has TRBV28 and TRBJ1-2, with unresolved D. This CDR3 contains 15 residues. Between the trimmed V and J ends, which lost 3 bases and 2 bases, there was a span of 13 bases. The germline CDR1 and CDR2 sequences are MDHEN and SYDVKM. For the CDR3, the DNA is TGTGCCAGCAGTTTTTTATCTTCAGGCAACTATGGCTACACCTTC. Translated, it gives CASSFLSSGNYGYTF.

The chain has TRBV4-1 and TRBJ2-2; 7 nucleotides line up with TRBD2. The CDR3 is 19 amino acids. CDR1 and CDR2 (germline): MGHRA, YSYEKL. After removal of 0 bases from V and 1 base from J, the junction contained 11 bases not matched to a gene. The CDR3 DNA is TGCGCCAGCAGCCAAGATCGGCTGGGGGGAGGGAGGAACACCGGGGAGCTGTTTTTT. This codes for CASSQDRLGGGRNTGELFF.

The chain has TRBV28 and TRBJ2-1, with 8 bases lining up with TRBD2. J was trimmed by 9 bases and V by 7 bases; bases with no gene match: 11. CDR3 length: 14 amino acids. CDR1 and CDR2 (germline): MDHEN, SYDVKM. The CDR3: CASIGEGGRFEQFF. CDR3 sequence (DNA): TGTGCCAGCATTGGGGAGGGCGGGAGGTTTGAGCAGTTCTTC.

This clone was detected only once. J is TRBJ1-1 and V is TRBV3-1 (or the pseudogene TRBV3-2), with a weak D call TRBD1 (6 bases). This CDR3 has 14 residues. Trimming left V 4 bases short and J 1 base short, with 10 bases between. CDR1 and CDR2 from the germline V gene are LGHDT and YNNKEL (reference sequence). As DNA, the CDR3 is TGTGCCAGCAGCCCGGGACAAACGAACACTGAAGCTTTCTTT. Protein product: CASSPGQTNTEAFF.

V and J are TRBV10-3 and TRBJ1-1; 8 bases align to TRBD1. The CDR3 extends over 14 amino acids. V was clipped by 6 bases and J by 3 bases; unmatched bases: 6. Germline V gives CDR1 ENHRY, CDR2 SYGVKD. Here the CDR3 reads CAISEGQAHTEAFF. The DNA of the CDR3 is TGTGCCATCAGCGAGGGACAGGCTCACACTGAAGCTTTCTTT.

J is TRBJ2-7 and V is TRBV12-3 or TRBV12-4; D is ambiguous. The CDR3 extends over 13 amino acids. V was shortened by 6 bases and J by 2 bases, with 11 bases between the two germline ends. CDR3 loop: CASSPTSPYEQYF. The CDR3 DNA follows: TGTGCCAGCAGCCCCACCAGTCCCTACGAGCAGTACTTC.

This chain links TRBV30 with TRBJ1-5; the match to TRBD1 covers 10 bases. With 2 bases clipped from V and 0 bases from J, the junction kept 1 base outside the gene matches. In germline, CDR1 is GTSNPN, CDR2 SVGIG (reference sequence). There are 15 residues in the CDR3. The CDR3 coding sequence is TGTGCCTGGAGTCGGGACAGGGGTAGCAATCAGCCCCAGCATTTT. Encoded protein: CAWSRDRGSNQPQHF.

DNA of the CDR3: TGTGCCACCCACCGGGAGGGCAGCTACAATGAGCAGTTCTTC. It codes for CATHREGSYNEQFF. The chain has TRBV15 and TRBJ2-1, with 8 bases fitting TRBD2. The CDR3 is 14 residues long. The germline gives CDR1 LNHNV, CDR2 YYDKDF (reference sequence). With V trimmed by 8 bases and J by 3 bases, 6 bases remained unmatched.

The rearrangement links TRBV6-4 to TRBJ2-5; 10 nucleotides match TRBD2. V shed 8 bases, J shed 5 bases, and the junction held 11 bases outside the gene matches. Germline CDR1 MRHNA, CDR2 SNTAGT. CDR3 size: 15 residues. In DNA form, the CDR3 reads TGTGCCAGCTCCTCCCAAGCGGGAGGGGGGGAGACCCAGTACTTC. Protein product: CASSSQAGGGETQYF.

This chain links TRBV4-1 with TRBJ1-5; 8 bases map to TRBD1. After removal of 5 bases from V and 0 bases from J, the junction contained 6 bases not matched to a gene. The CDR3 loop spans 16 amino acids. Germline V gene data show CDR1 as MGHRA and CDR2 as YSYEKL. The CDR3 coding sequence is TGCGCCAGCAGCACCCGGACAGGGTTTAGCAATCAGCCCCAGCATTTT. Translation: CASSTRTGFSNQPQHF.

Concerning this clone: A read error may produce the germline difference seen at one junction end. The rearrangement uses TRBV5-1 and TRBJ1-2; 9 nucleotides align to TRBD1. Germline V lookup: CDR1 SGHRS, CDR2 YFSETQ. This CDR3 spans 13 amino acids. CDR3 amino acids: CASSTGQGHGYTF. In DNA, the CDR3 is TGTGCCAGCAGCACCGGACAGGGGCATGGCTACACCTTC.

This chain joins TRBV29-1 and TRBJ1-2; TRBD1 matches at 8 bases. Germline CDR1 SQVTM, CDR2 ANQGSEA. This CDR3 has 13 amino acids. Germline trimming cut 5 bases from V and 7 bases from J; bases unmatched to any gene: 9. DNA for the CDR3: TGCAGCGTTTACCCGACAGGGGTGGTTGGCTACACCTTC. As protein: CSVYPTGVVGYTF. The whole variable domain, remainder taken from reference TRBV29-1 and TRBJ1-2, is SAVISQKPSRDICQRGTSLTIQCQVDSQVTMMFWYRQQPGQSLTLIATANQGSEATYESGFVIDKFPISRPNLTFSTLTVSNMSPEDSSIYLCSVYPTGVVGYTFGSGTRLTVV.

The chain recombines TRBV29-1 with TRBJ2-7; D remains ambiguous. The CDR3 sequence is 15 residues long. Per the germline V gene, CDR1 is SQVTM and CDR2 is ANQGSEA. V lost 6 bases and J 0 bases, leaving 18 bases between the germline ends. CDR3 sequence: CSVTNFGGSSYEQYF. CDR3 sequence (DNA): TGCAGCGTGACGAACTTTGGCGGATCCTCCTACGAGCAGTACTTC.

This chain connects TRBV7-9 to TRBJ2-5, with a tentative D call TRBD1 (5 bases). This CDR3 region has 13 residues. Trimming took 1 base from V and 4 from J, leaving 7 bases between them. CDR1 is SEHNR, CDR2 FQNEAQ, per germline (reference sequence). Here the CDR3 reads CASSLGTRETQYF. The CDR3, as DNA: TGTGCCAGCAGCTTAGGGACAAGAGAGACCCAGTACTTC.

The chain recombines TRBV14 with TRBJ2-7; TRBD2 might be the D (5 bases). Trimming shortened V by 0 bases and J by 9 bases, and 24 bases separated the two germline ends. CDR3 length: 17 residues. CDR1 SGHDN and CDR2 FVKESK come from the germline V gene. CDR3 DNA sequence: TGTGCCAGCAGCCAAGATCATTGGGGTGGGGAGAGGACCGGGCAGTACTTC. It encodes CASSQDHWGGERTGQYF. Looking up the rest from reference TRBV14 and TRBJ2-7 gives the full variable domain: EAGVTQFPSHSVIEKGQTVTLRCDPISGHDNLYWYRRVMGKEIKFLLHFVKESKQDESGMPNNRFLAERTGGTYSTLKVQPAELEDSGVYFCASSQDHWGGERTGQYFGPGTRLTVT.